This T cell receptor beta chain was documented in a study of vaccination and CD4 T cells after COVID-19. Study at large: Convalescent study patients returned SARS-CoV-2 positive nasal swab PCR results, with several mild cases and one severe. Overlapping spike peptides from SARS-CoV-2, HCoV-NL63, HCoV-OC43 and HCoV-229E served to stimulate the cells.

Sequence data for DNA of cultured CD4+ T cells were generated by the Oncomine TCR Beta short-read assay. TCRdb itself ran the PCR reads through MiXCR, one entry per CDR3 protein. The sample consists of around 20,000 distinct CDR3 sequences, under 65% of them appearing once. The CDR3 covers 15 residues. This clonotype was seen more than once but under ten times. Its cognate antigen is unknown. Treatment noted: roughly ten-day PBMC culture with coronavirus spike peptide pools or control peptides (ViraFEST assay). ViraFEST relied on peptide pools to expand antigen-specific T cells; the TCRs were sequenced afterward.

This chain joins TRBV21-1 and TRBJ1-6. TRBV21-1 is labeled a pseudogene. Specimen: CD4+ T cells from blood, cultured in vitro, collected after SARS-CoV-2 vaccination. The TCR comes from a human donor who had recovered from COVID-19. The CDR3 here is CASSKVASRGSPLHF. In DNA, the CDR3 is TGTGCCAGCAGCAAAGTAGCCAGCCGAGGGTCACCCCTCCACTTT.